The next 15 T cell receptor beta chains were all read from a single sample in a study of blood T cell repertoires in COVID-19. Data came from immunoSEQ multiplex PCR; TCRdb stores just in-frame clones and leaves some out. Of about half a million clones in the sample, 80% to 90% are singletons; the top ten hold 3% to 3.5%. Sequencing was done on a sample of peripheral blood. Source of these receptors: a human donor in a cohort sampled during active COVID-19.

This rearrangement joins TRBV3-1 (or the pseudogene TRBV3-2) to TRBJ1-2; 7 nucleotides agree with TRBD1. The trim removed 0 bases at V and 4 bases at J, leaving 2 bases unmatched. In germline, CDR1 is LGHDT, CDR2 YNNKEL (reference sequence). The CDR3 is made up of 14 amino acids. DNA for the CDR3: TGTGCCAGCAGCCAAGAACAGGGGTCCTATGGCTACACCTTC. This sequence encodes CASSQEQGSYGYTF.

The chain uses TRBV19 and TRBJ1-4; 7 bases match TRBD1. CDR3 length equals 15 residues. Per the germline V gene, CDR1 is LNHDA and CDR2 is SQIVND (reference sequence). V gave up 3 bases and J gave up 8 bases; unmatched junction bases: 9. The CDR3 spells CASSIRAQGTEKLFF. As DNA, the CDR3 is TGTGCCAGTAGTATCCGGGCACAGGGGACCGAAAAACTGTTTTTT.

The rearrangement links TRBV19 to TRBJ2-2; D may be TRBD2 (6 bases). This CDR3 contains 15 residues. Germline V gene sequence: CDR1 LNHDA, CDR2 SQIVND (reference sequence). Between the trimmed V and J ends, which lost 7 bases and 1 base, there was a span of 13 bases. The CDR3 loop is CASNIPGLNTGELFF. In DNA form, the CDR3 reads TGTGCCAGTAACATCCCGGGACTGAACACCGGGGAGCTGTTTTTT.

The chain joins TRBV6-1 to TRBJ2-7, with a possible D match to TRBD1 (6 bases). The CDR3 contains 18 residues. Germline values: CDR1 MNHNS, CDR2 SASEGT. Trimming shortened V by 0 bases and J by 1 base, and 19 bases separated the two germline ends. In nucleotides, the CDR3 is TGTGCCAGCAGTGAAGCGCTTCCGGCTGTAGGACAGTCCTACGAGCAGTACTTC. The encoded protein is CASSEALPAVGQSYEQYF.

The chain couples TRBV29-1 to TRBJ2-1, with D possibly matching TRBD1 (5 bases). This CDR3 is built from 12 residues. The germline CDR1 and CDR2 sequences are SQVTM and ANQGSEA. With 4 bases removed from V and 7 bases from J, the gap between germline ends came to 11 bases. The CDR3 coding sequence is TGCAGCGTTGGACAGCTAGGAAATGAGCAGTTCTTC. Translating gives CSVGQLGNEQFF.

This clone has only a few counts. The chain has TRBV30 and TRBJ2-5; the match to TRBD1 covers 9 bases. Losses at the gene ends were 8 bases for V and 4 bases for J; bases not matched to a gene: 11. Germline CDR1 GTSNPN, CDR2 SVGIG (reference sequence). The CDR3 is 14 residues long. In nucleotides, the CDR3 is TGTGCCCAGACAGGGACAGGGAGAAGAGAGACCCAGTACTTC. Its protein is CAQTGTGRRETQYF.

The CDR3 nucleotides are TGTGCCTGGCTCGCGGGGGCAGATACGCAGTATTTT. Its protein product is CAWLAGADTQYF. The chain joins TRBV30 to TRBJ2-3; TRBD2 matches 7 bases. This CDR3 spans 12 amino acids. Germline V gene sequence: CDR1 GTSNPN, CDR2 SVGIG (reference sequence). With V trimmed by 5 bases and J by 4 bases, 3 bases remained unmatched.

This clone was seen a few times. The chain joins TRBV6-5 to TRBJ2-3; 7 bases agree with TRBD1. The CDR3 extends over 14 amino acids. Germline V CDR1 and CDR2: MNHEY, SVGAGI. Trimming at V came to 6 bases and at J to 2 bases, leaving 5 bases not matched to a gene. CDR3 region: CASRSGTVTDTQYF. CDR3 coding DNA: TGTGCCAGCAGATCTGGGACAGTCACAGATACGCAGTATTTT.

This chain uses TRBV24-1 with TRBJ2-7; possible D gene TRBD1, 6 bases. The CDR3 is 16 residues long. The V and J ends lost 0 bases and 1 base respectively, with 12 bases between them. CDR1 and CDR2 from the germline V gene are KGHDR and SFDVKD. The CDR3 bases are TGTGCCACCAGTGATTTGCCTGCAGGGGAGTCCTACGAGCAGTACTTC. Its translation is CATSDLPAGESYEQYF.

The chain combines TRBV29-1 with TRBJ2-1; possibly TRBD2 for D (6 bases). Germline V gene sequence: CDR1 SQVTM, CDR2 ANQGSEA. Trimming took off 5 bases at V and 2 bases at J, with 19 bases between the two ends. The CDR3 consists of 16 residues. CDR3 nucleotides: TGCAGCGTTTCTGGGGCCCATAGCGGAGCCTACAATGAGCAGTTCTTC. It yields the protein CSVSGAHSGAYNEQFF.

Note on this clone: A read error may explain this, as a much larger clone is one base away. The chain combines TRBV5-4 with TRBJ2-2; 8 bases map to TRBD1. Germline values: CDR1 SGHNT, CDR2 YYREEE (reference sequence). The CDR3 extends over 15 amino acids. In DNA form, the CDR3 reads TGTGCCGGCAGCTCAGGGGGCGCCGGCACCGGGGAGCTGTTTTTT. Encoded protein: CAGSSGGAGTGELFF.

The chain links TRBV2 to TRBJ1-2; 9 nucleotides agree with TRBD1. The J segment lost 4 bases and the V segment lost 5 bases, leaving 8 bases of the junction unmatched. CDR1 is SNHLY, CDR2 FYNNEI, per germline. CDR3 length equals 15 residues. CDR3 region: CASSPDRGIVYGYTF. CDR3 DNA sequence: TGTGCCAGCAGTCCGGACAGGGGCATAGTCTATGGCTACACCTTC.

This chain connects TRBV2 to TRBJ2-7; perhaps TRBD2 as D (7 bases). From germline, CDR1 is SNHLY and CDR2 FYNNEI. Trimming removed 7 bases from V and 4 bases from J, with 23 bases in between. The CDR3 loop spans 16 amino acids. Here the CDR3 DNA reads TGTGCCAGCACCGACGGGGGGCGGGACTTAGAGTACGAGCAGTACTTC. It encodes CASTDGGRDLEYEQYF. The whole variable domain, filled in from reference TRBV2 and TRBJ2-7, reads EPEVTQTPSHQVTQMGQEVILRCVPISNHLYFYWYRQILGQKVEFLVSFYNNEISEKSEIFDDQFSVERPDGSNFTLKIRSTKLEDSAMYFCASTDGGRDLEYEQYFGPGTRLTVT.

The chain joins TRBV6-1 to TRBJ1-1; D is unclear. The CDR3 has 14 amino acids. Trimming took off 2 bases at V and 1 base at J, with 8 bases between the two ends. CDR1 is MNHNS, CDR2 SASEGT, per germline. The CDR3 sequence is CASSELSGNTEAFF. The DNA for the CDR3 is TGTGCCAGCAGTGAATTATCAGGGAACACTGAAGCTTTCTTT.

The CDR3 bases are TGTGCCAGCAGTCGGCAGGTAGCGGGAGGGGGGGATGAGCAGTTCTTC. Protein product: CASSRQVAGGGDEQFF. This chain connects TRBV3-1 (or the pseudogene TRBV3-2) to TRBJ2-1, with 11 bases identical to TRBD2. Germline CDR1 and CDR2: LGHDT and YNNKEL (reference sequence). With 6 bases clipped from V and 8 bases from J, the junction kept 12 bases outside the gene matches. This CDR3 comprises 16 residues.